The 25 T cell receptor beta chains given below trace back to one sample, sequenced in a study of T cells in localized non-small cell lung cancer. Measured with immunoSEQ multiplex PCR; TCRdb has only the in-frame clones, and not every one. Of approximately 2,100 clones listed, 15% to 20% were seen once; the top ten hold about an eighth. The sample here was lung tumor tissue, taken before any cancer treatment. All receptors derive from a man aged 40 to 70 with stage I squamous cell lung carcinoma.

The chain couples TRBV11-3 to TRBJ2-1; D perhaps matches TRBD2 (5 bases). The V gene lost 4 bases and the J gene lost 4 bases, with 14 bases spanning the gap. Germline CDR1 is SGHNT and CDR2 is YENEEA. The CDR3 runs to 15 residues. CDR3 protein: CASSSSGGFYNEQFF. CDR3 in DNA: TGTGCCAGCAGCTCCTCCGGCGGGTTTTACAATGAGCAGTTCTTC. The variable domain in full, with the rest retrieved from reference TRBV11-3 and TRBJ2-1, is EAGVVQSPRYKIIEKKQPVAFWCNPISGHNTLYWYLQNLGQGPELLIRYENEEAVDDSQLPKDRFSAERLKGVDSTLKIQPAELGDSAVYLCASSSSGGFYNEQFFGPGTRLTVL.

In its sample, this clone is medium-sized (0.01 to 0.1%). The CDR3 here is CASRIDGGGNQPQHF. CDR3 bases: TGTGCCAGCAGAATTGACGGGGGAGGCAATCAGCCCCAGCATTTT. The chain combines TRBV6-8 with TRBJ1-5; TRBD1 is a possible D gene (5 bases). The V gene's germline CDR1 is MNHGY and CDR2 SAAAGT. V lost 6 bases to trimming and J lost 2 bases, with 14 bases between them. The CDR3 totals 15 residues.

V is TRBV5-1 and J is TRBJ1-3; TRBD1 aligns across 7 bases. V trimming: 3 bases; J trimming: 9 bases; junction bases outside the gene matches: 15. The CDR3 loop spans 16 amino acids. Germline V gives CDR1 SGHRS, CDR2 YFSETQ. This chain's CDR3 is CASSYGTVGGGGTIYF. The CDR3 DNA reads TGCGCCAGCAGCTACGGGACAGTCGGGGGTGGCGGCACCATATATTTT.

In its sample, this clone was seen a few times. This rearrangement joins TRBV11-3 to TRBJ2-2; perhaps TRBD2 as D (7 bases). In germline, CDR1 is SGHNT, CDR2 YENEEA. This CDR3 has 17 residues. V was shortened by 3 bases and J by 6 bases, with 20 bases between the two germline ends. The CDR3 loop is CASSFSQGPGGAGELFF. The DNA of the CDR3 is TGTGCCAGCAGCTTCTCACAGGGACCGGGGGGCGCCGGGGAGCTGTTTTTT.

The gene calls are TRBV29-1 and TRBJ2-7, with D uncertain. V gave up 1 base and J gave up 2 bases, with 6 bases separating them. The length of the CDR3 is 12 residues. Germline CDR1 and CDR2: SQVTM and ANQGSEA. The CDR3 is CSVEAVPYEQYF. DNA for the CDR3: TGCAGCGTTGAAGCGGTTCCCTACGAGCAGTACTTC.

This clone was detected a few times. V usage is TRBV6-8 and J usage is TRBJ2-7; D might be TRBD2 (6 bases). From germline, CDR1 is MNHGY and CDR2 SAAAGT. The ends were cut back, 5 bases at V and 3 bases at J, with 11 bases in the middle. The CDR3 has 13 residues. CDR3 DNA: TGTGCCAGCAGTAGGGACTTCCACTACGAGCAGTACTTC. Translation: CASSRDFHYEQYF.

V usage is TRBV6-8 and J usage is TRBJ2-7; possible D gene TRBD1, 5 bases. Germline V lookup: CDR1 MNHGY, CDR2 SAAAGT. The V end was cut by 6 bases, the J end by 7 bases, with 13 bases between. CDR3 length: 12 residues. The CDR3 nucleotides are TGTGCCAGCAGCCCCAGGGCCGGTGAGCAGTACTTC. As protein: CASSPRAGEQYF.

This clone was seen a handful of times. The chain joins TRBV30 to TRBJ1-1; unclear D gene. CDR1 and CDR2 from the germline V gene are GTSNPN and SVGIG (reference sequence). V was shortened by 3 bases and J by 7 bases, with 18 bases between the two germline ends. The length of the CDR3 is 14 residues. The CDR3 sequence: CAWSPREHEVEAFF. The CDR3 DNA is TGTGCCTGGAGCCCGAGAGAACACGAGGTTGAAGCTTTCTTT.

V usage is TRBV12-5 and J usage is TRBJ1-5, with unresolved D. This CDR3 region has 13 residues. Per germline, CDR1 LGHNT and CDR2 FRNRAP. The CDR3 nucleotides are TGTGCCAGCGGTCCCCAAGGCGGTCAGCCCCAGCATTTT. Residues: CASGPQGGQPQHF.

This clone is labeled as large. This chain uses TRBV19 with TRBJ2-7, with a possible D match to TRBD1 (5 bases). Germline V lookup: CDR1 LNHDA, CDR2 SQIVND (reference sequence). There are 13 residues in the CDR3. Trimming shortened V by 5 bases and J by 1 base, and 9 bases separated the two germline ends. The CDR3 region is CASSRTLSYEQYF. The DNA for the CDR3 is TGTGCCAGTAGTCGGACACTATCCTACGAGCAGTACTTC.

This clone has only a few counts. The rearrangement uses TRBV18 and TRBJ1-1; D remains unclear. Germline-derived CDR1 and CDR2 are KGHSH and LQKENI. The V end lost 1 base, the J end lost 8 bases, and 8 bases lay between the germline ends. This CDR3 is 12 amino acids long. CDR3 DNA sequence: TGTGCCAGCTCACCACAAAGGAGAGAAGCTTTCTTT. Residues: CASSPQRREAFF.

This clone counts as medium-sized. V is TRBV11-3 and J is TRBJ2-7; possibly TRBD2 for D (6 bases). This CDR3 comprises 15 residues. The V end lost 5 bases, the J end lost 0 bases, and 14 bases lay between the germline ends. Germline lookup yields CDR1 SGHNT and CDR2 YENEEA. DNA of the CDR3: TGTGCCAGCAGCCCAGGCCTTAGCGGCTCCTACGAGCAGTACTTC. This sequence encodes CASSPGLSGSYEQYF.

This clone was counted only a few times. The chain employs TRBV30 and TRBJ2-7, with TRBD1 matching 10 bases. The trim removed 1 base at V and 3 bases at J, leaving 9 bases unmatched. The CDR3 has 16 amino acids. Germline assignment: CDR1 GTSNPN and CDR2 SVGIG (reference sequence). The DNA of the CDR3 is TGTGCCTGGAGTGCATACCGGGACAGGGGCGGCTACGAGCAGTACTTC. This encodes CAWSAYRDRGGYEQYF.

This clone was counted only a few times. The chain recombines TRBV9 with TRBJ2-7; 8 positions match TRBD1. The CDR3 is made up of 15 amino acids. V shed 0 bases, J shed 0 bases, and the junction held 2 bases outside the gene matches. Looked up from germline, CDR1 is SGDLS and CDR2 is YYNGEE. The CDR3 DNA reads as TGTGCCAGCAGCGTAGGTACAGGGGGCTCCTACGAGCAGTACTTC. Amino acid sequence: CASSVGTGGSYEQYF.

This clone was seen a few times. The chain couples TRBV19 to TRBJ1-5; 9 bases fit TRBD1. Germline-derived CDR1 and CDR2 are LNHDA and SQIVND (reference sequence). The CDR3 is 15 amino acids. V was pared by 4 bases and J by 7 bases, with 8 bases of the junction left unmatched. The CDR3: CASSTSGQGEQPQHF. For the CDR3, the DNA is TGTGCCAGTAGTACATCGGGACAGGGAGAACAGCCCCAGCATTTT.

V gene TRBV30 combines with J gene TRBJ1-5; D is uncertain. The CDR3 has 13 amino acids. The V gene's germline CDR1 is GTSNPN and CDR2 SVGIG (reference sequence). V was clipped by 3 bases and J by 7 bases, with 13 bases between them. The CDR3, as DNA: TGTGCCTGGAGGGACGGGGAGGGACAGCCCCAGCATTTT. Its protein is CAWRDGEGQPQHF.

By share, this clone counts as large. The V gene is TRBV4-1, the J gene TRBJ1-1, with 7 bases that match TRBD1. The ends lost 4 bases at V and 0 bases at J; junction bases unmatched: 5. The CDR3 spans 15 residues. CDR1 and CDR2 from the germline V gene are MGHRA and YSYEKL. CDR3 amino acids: CASSPDRALNTEAFF. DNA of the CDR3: TGCGCCAGCAGCCCCGACAGGGCCCTGAACACTGAAGCTTTCTTT.

The CDR3 is CASLEEQSLSGNTIYF. Here the CDR3 DNA reads TGTGCCAGCCTGGAGGAGCAGAGCCTCTCTGGAAACACCATATATTTT. The chain couples TRBV28 to TRBJ1-3; D remains ambiguous. Deletions cut 8 bases from V and 0 bases from J, with 17 bases between. The CDR3 runs to 16 residues. Germline-derived CDR1 and CDR2 are MDHEN and SYDVKM.

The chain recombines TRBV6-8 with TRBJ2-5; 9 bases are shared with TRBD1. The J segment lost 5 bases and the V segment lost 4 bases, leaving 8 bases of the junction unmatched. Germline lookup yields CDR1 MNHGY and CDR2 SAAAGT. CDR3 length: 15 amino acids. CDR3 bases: TGTGCCAGCAGTTCAGGGACAGGGACCAGGGAGACCCAGTACTTC. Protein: CASSSGTGTRETQYF.

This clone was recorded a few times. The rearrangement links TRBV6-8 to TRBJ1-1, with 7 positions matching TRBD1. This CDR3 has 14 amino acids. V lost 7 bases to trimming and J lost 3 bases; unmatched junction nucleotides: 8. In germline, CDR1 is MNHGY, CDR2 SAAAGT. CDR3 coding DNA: TGTGCCAGCACCAAACAGGGGTGGGACACTGAAGCTTTCTTT. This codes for CASTKQGWDTEAFF.

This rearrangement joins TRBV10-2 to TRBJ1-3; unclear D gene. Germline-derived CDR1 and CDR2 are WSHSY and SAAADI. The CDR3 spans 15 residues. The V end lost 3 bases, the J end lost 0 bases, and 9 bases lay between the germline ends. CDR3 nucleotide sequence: TGCGCCAGCAGTGATTGGTTTATCTCTGGAAACACCATATATTTT. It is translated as CASSDWFISGNTIYF.

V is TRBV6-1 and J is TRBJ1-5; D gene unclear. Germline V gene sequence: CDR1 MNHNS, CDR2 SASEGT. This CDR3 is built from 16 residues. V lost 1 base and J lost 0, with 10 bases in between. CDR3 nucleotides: TGTGCCAGCAGTGAAGAGACACCTTATAGCAATCAGCCCCAGCATTTT. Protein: CASSEETPYSNQPQHF.

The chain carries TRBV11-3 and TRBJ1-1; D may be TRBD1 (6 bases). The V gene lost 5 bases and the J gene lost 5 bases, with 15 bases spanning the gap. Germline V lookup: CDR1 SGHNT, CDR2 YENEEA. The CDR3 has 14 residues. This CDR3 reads CASSPQAQGTEAFF. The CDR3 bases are TGTGCCAGCAGCCCGCAGGCACAGGGAACTGAAGCTTTCTTT.

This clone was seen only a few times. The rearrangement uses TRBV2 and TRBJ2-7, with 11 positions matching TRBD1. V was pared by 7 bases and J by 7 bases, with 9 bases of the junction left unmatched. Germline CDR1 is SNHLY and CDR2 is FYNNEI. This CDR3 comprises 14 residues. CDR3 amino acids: CASNRDRGSPEQYF. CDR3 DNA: TGTGCCAGCAATAGGGACAGGGGGTCTCCGGAGCAGTACTTC.

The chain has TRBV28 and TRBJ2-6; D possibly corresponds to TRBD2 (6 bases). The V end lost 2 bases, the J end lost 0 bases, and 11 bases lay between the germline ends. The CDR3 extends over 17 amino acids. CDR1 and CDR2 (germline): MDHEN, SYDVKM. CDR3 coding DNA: TGTGCCAGCAGTTTAATTAGGAGGGCCTCTGGGGCCAACGTCCTGACTTTC. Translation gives CASSLIRRASGANVLTF.